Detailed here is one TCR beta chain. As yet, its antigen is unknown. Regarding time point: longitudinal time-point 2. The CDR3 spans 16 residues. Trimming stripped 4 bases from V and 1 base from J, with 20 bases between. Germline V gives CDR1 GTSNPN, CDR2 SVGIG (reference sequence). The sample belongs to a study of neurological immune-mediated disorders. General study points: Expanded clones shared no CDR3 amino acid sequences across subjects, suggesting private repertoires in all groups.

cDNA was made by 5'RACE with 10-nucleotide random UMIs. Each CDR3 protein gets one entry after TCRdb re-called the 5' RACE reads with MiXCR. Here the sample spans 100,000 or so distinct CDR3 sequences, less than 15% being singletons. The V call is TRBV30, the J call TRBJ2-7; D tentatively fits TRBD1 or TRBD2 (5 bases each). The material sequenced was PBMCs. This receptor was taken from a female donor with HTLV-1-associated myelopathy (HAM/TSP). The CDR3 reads CAWNSGTDSGSYEQYF. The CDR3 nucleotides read TGTGCCTGGAATTCCGGGACGGACTCTGGATCCTACGAGCAGTACTTC.